The 17 T cell receptor beta chains given below trace back to one sample, sequenced in a study of blood T cells in healthy people across ages. The use of a sample-barcoded 5' primer and a J-beta primer mix characterized a second PCR of roughly 6 to 11 cycles. MiXCR, applied by TCRdb to the 5' RACE reads, yields one record per CDR3 protein. This table has some 640,000 distinct CDR3 sequences, roughly 31% appearing once. The specimen sequenced was blood. These receptors were obtained from a woman at least 80 years old in good health.

A word on this clonotype: This may be a read error, as it is one base from a much larger clone. V and J are TRBV20-1 and TRBJ1-6; D remains unclear. CDR1 and CDR2 (germline): DFQATT, SNEGSKA (reference sequence). The CDR3 runs 15 residues. In nucleotides, the CDR3 is TGCAGTGCGTTTCGGCGGGCTACGAGTAATTCACCCCCCCACTTT. It encodes CSAFRRATSNSPPHF.

About this clonotype: A much larger clone differs by one base, so this may be a read error. V and J are TRBV5-1 and TRBJ1-2; TRBD1 aligns across 12 bases. The junction had 11 bases not matched to a gene; V was cut back by 4 bases and J by 10 bases. Germline lookup yields CDR1 SGHRS and CDR2 YFSETQ. The CDR3 has 15 amino acids. The CDR3 DNA is TGCGCCAGCAGCCCAGCGGGACAGGGGGCTGGTGACTACACCTTC. It specifies CASSPAGQGAGDYTF.

This clonotype has at least ten counts. This rearrangement joins TRBV7-2 to TRBJ1-1; TRBD1 matches 7 bases. CDR1 is SGHTA, CDR2 FQGNSA, per germline. V was clipped by 4 bases and J by 7 bases; unmatched bases: 6. This CDR3 region has 13 residues. The CDR3, as DNA: TGTGCCAGCAGCTCCACAGGGGCGGGTGAAGCTTTCTTT. Translation gives CASSSTGAGEAFF.

This clonotype was observed many times. The genes are TRBV5-6 and TRBJ2-5; D is undetermined. The CDR3 loop spans 15 amino acids. Trimming removed 2 bases from V and 0 bases from J, with 11 bases in between. In germline, CDR1 is SGHDT, CDR2 YYEEEE. The CDR3 DNA reads TGTGCCAGCAGCTTATATCATCGGTACCAAGAGACCCAGTACTTC. Its protein product is CASSLYHRYQETQYF.

This CDR3 is CASTKRISNQPQHF. The CDR3 nucleotides read TGTGCCAGCACCAAAAGGATAAGCAATCAGCCCCAGCATTTT. The chain is built from TRBV6-6 and TRBJ1-5, with unresolved D. CDR1 and CDR2 (germline): MNHNY, SVGAGI (reference sequence). The CDR3 is 14 amino acids. Trimming pared 7 bases from V and 1 base from J, leaving 11 bases between.

This clonotype was found many times. The CDR3 DNA is TGTGCCAGCAGCTTGTTAGCGGTACGGTCCTACGAGCAGTACTTC. Translation: CASSLLAVRSYEQYF. The chain uses TRBV5-6 and TRBJ2-7; possibly TRBD2 for D (6 bases). V was shortened by 1 base and J by 1 base, with 12 bases between the two germline ends. The CDR3 spans 15 residues. The germline V gene encodes CDR1 SGHDT and CDR2 YYEEEE.

At least ten counts were recorded for this clonotype. In DNA, the CDR3 is TGTGCCAGCAGCTTGGCGGGGGGCTCTAGGGATGAGCAGTTCTTC. It specifies CASSLAGGSRDEQFF. This chain connects TRBV5-6 to TRBJ2-1; a weak D match, TRBD2 (7 bases). The ends were cut back, 0 bases at V and 8 bases at J, with 15 bases in the middle. There are 15 residues in the CDR3. Germline-derived CDR1 and CDR2 are SGHDT and YYEEEE.

This clonotype was detected many times. The chain links TRBV11-1 to TRBJ2-1; D might be TRBD2 (6 bases). Trimming removed 6 bases at V and 0 bases at J, with 12 bases between. This CDR3 has 15 amino acids. Germline assignment: CDR1 SGHAT and CDR2 FQDESV (reference sequence). The CDR3 region has the DNA TGTGCCAGCAGGACTGGGACTGGCTCCTACAATGAGCAGTTCTTC. Protein: CASRTGTGSYNEQFF.

This clonotype was observed a handful of times. At one end the junction does not follow the germline gene, possibly because of a read error. This CDR3 is CASSPGGISNERLFF. In nucleotides, the CDR3 is TGCGCCAGCAGCCCAGGCGGGATTTCGAATGAAAGACTGTTTTTT. The V and J genes are TRBV5-1 and TRBJ1-4, with no clear D. The germline V gene encodes CDR1 SGHRS and CDR2 YFSETQ. CDR3 length equals 15 residues.

This clonotype was counted a few times. The chain employs TRBV10-3 and TRBJ1-1, with TRBD1 matching 7 bases. The germline CDR1 and CDR2 sequences are ENHRY and SYGVKD. The J segment lost 3 bases and the V segment lost 10 bases, leaving 5 bases of the junction unmatched. The CDR3 sequence is 12 residues long. In DNA form, the CDR3 reads TGTGCCACAGGGGGGGCGGACACTGAAGCTTTCTTT. This translates into CATGGADTEAFF.

This rearrangement joins TRBV24-1 to TRBJ2-3; 8 bases match TRBD1. CDR1 KGHDR and CDR2 SFDVKD come from the germline V gene. The CDR3 is 15 amino acids. With 3 bases clipped from V and 3 bases from J, the junction kept 4 bases outside the gene matches. The CDR3 loop reads CATSDPTGGTDTQYF. The CDR3 nucleotides read TGTGCCACCAGTGATCCCACAGGGGGAACAGATACGCAGTATTTT.

The chain combines TRBV7-2 with TRBJ2-1; no definite D call. CDR3 size: 16 residues. The V gene's germline CDR1 is SGHTA and CDR2 FQGNSA. V was pared by 5 bases and J by 0 bases, with 14 bases between. The CDR3 sequence is CASSPKTQSSYNEQFF. The CDR3 DNA sequence: TGTGCCAGCAGCCCCAAGACTCAGAGCTCCTACAATGAGCAGTTCTTC.

With respect to this clonotype: One junction end disagrees with the germline gene, perhaps due to a read error. CDR3 amino acids: CVSSRTGGNQPQHF. The CDR3 DNA sequence: TGTGTCAGCAGCCGTACAGGGGGGAATCAGCCCCAGCATTTT. The rearrangement links TRBV7-2 to TRBJ1-5; the match to TRBD1 covers 8 bases. CDR1 and CDR2 from the germline V gene are SGHTA and FQGNSA. The CDR3 is made up of 14 amino acids.

The chain carries TRBV7-8 and TRBJ2-1, with D tentatively TRBD1 (7 bases). Gene TRBJ2-7 matches the end of the DNA better, so the J call may be wrong. This CDR3 comprises 16 residues. The germline gives CDR1 SGHVS, CDR2 FQNEAQ. The CDR3 loop reads CASSTAGGLTHNEQYF. The DNA for the CDR3 is TGTGCCAGCAGCACAGCAGGGGGGTTAACCCACAATGAGCAGTACTTC.

This clonotype was counted only a few times. This sequence may be a read error, since a much larger clone differs from it by one base. The rearrangement joins TRBV7-2 to TRBJ1-5; 9 bases line up with TRBD1. The CDR3 runs to 16 residues. Trimming cost V 4 bases and J 2 bases; bases outside gene matches: 6. The V gene's germline CDR1 is SGHTA and CDR2 FQGNSA. The CDR3, as DNA: TGTGCCAGCAGCTCGAGGGGACAGGGCGGCAATCAGCCCCAGCATTTT. It is translated as CASSSRGQGGNQPQHF.

This chain uses TRBV7-2 with TRBJ2-1, with TRBD2 matching over 7 bases. This CDR3 contains 14 residues. V shed 4 bases, J shed 8 bases, and the junction held 8 bases outside the gene matches. Germline loops: CDR1 SGHTA, CDR2 FQGNSA. The CDR3 reads CASSSGGNSYEQFF. The CDR3 DNA reads as TGTGCCAGCAGCTCCGGGGGGAATTCCTATGAGCAGTTCTTC. Full variable domain (rest looked up from reference TRBV7-2 and TRBJ2-1): GAGVSQSPSNKVTEKGKDVELRCDPISGHTALYWYRQSLGQGLEFLIYFQGNSAPDKSGLPSDRFSAERTGGSVSTLTIQRTQQEDSAVYLCASSSGGNSYEQFFGPGTRLTVL.

This clonotype was recorded at least ten times. The V and J genes are TRBV20-1 and TRBJ2-1, with D possibly TRBD1 on 6 matching bases. Germline CDR1 and CDR2: DFQATT and SNEGSKA (reference sequence). The CDR3 contains 12 residues. V was shortened by 5 bases and J by 4 bases, with 9 bases between the two germline ends. The CDR3 region has the DNA TGCAGTGCTCCTAGGGGGTACAATGAGCAGTTCTTC. Protein product: CSAPRGYNEQFF.